The sequence of this T cell receptor beta chain was determined in a study of monozygotic twins with inflammatory bowel disease. Study-level results: A single strong clonotype or signal linked to IBD was not supported. Clonotype sharing was lower in IBD patients than healthy twins, most markedly with disease activity.

Comments on this clonotype: Its antigen is unknown.

Via template switching, UMIs carrying a 6-nucleotide sample barcode were introduced. Both TCRalpha and TCRbeta cDNA were subjected to two nested PCRs lasting approximately 16 and 10 cycles. TCRdb reprocessed the 5' RACE reads, keeping one entry per CDR3 protein, no DNA. The listing records about 380,000 distinct CDR3 sequences. Germline loops: CDR1 MGHDK, CDR2 SYGVNS. This CDR3 is 14 amino acids long. J is TRBJ2-4 and V is TRBV25-1; there is no DNA to check the TCRdb D call of TRBD2. This receptor was obtained from a human donor with ulcerative colitis or Crohn's disease, or a healthy co-twin of an affected twin (not recorded which). Material: blood. Here the CDR3 reads CASSDRNRGRVQYF.